The sequence of this T cell receptor (beta chain) was determined in a study of T cell repertoires in cytomegalovirus infection. At the level of the study: Evidence of both CMV infection and a matching HLA type came from public TCR beta signatures. General study results and limits: It was HLA-C-restricted CMV-specific TCR beta clonotypes that dominated the response ex vivo. Public TCR beta family frequency separated CMV-and-HLA carriers, including in an independent cohort.

Looked up from germline, CDR1 is MNHEY and CDR2 is SMNVEV (reference sequence). Between the trimmed V and J ends, which lost 0 bases and 2 bases, there was a span of 21 bases. The CDR3 totals 19 residues. A single record per CDR3 protein comes from TCRdb applying MiXCR to the reads. The profile covers about 490,000 distinct CDR3 sequences, with around 10% appearing a single time and 10% taken by the ten largest. This clonotype was found many times. What it binds is not known. Sequencing input: PBMCs. This chain joins TRBV27 and TRBJ2-3; D ambiguous. This TCR came from a human donor in good health (CMV status not recorded). Some clones in this sample may be carry-over from other donors' samples. The CDR3 DNA is TGTGCCAGCAGTTTATCTCCTTCTTATGATGCGGACGACACAGATACGCAGTATTTT. Translated: CASSLSPSYDADDTDTQYF.